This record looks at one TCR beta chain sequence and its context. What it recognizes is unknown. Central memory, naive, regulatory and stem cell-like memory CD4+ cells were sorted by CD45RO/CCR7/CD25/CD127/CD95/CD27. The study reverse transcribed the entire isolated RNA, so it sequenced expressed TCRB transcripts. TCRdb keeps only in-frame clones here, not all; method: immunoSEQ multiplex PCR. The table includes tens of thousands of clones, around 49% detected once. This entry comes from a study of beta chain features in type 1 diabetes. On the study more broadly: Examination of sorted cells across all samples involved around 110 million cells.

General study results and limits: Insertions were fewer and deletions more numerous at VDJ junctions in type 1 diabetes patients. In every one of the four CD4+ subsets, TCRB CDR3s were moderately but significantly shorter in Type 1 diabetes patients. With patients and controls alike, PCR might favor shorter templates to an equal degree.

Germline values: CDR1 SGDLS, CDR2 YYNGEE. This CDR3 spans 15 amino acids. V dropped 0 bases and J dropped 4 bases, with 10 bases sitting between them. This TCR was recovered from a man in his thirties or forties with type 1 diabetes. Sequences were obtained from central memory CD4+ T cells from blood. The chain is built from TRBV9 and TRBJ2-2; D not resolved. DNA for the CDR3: TGTGCCAGCAGCGTAGGTGGGCTTGGCACCGGGGAGCTGTTTTTT. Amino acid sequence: CASSVGGLGTGELFF.